This TCR beta chain originates from a study of blood T cells in healthy people across ages. The ends were cut back, 1 base at V and 9 bases at J, with 10 bases in the middle. The CDR3 length is 13 residues. Through a sample-barcoded 5' primer and a J-beta primer mix, a second PCR was run for roughly 6 to 11 cycles. Using its own MiXCR run on the 5' RACE reads, TCRdb lists one record per CDR3 protein. Of approximately 1.5 million distinct CDR3 sequences listed, approximately 32% are singletons. The study, taken as a whole, reports: With unsorted PBMCs, a conclusive comparison of naive versus antigen-experienced cells was not possible. Both naive CD4+ cell counts and diversity were greater in long-lived donors than in aged donors.

This clonotype was observed a handful of times. What it binds is unknown. The chain carries TRBV12-3 or TRBV12-4 and TRBJ2-1; D gene unclear. Sequencing was carried out using blood. This clonotype was sampled from a woman aged 30 to 39 in good health. The CDR3 is CASSLGWLAEQFF. The CDR3 nucleotides read TGTGCCAGCAGTTTAGGGTGGCTCGCTGAGCAGTTCTTC.